This TCR beta chain was observed in a study of T cells in localized non-small cell lung cancer. General study findings and limits: There was higher T cell clonality in uninvolved adjacent lung than in tumor, and it was highest there. Median detection of top 100 tumor clones in adjacent lung was about 52 clones.

TCRdb keeps only in-frame clones here, not all; method: immunoSEQ multiplex PCR. The sample includes under 50,000 clones, about four fifths of them seen just once. For this clone: Its antigen is currently unknown. The sample holds other DNA sequences that translate to the same CDR3.

The CDR3 spans 11 residues. V lost 3 bases and J 7 bases, leaving 4 bases between the germline ends. CDR1 is MNHEY and CDR2 is SMNVEV in the germline V gene (reference sequence). The chain combines TRBV27 with TRBJ2-1; the D is unclear. The sequenced sample was peripheral blood mononuclear cells, obtained before any cancer treatment. The clonotype originates from a man between 40 and 70 years old with stage III lung adenocarcinoma. CDR3 protein: CASSFRNEQFF. CDR3 DNA sequence: TGTGCCAGCAGTTTCAGAAATGAGCAGTTCTTC.